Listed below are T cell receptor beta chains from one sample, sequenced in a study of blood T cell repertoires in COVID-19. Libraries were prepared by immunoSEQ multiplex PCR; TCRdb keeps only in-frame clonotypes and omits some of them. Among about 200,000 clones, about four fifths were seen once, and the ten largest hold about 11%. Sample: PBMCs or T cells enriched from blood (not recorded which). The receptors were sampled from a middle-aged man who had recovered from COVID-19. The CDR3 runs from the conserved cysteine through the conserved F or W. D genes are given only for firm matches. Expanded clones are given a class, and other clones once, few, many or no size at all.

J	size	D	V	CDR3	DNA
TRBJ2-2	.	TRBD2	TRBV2	CASRAWVAGGPDTGELFF	TGTGCCAGCAGGGCGTGGGTAGCGGGAGGGCCGGACACCGGGGAGCTGTTTTTT
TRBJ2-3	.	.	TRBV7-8	CASSPKIGAQGDTQYF	TGTGCCAGCAGCCCAAAGATCGGGGCTCAGGGGGATACGCAGTATTTT
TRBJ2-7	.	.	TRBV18	CASSRDSFQYEQYF	TGTGCCAGCTCACGAGACAGTTTTCAGTACGAGCAGTACTTC
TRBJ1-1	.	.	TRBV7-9	CASTNSLGAGTEAFF	TGTGCCAGCACCAATTCCTTAGGGGCAGGCACTGAAGCTTTCTTT
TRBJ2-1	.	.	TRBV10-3	CAISEVVSSYNEQFF	TGTGCCATCAGTGAGGTTGTCTCCTCCTACAATGAGCAGTTCTTC
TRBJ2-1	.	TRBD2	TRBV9	CASSVGLLAAYNEQFF	TGTGCCAGCAGCGTAGGACTGCTAGCGGCTTACAATGAGCAGTTCTTC
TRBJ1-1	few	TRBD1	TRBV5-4	CASSFDRGLSTEAFF	TGTGCCAGCAGCTTCGACAGGGGATTAAGCACTGAAGCTTTCTTT
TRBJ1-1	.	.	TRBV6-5	CASSFLRGTEAFF	TGTGCCAGCAGTTTTCTTAGGGGCACTGAAGCTTTCTTT
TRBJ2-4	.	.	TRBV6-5	CASRLPDSAKNIQYF	TGTGCCAGCAGACTACCCGACAGCGCCAAAAACATTCAGTACTTC
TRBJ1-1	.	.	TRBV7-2	CASSLQGNTEAFF	TGTGCCAGCAGCTTACAGGGGAACACTGAAGCTTTCTTT
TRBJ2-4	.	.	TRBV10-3	CASKMGVGAENIQYF	TGTGCCTCCAAAATGGGGGTGGGGGCAGAAAACATTCAGTACTTC
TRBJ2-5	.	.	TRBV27	CASSLPGVETQYF	TGTGCCAGCAGTTTACCGGGGGTGGAGACCCAGTACTTC
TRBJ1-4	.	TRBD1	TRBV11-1	CASSLNRGMEKLFF	TGTGCCAGCAGCTTAAACAGGGGGATGGAAAAACTGTTTTTT
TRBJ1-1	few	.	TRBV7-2	CASRTRADTEAFF	TGTGCCAGCAGGACCAGGGCGGACACTGAAGCTTTCTTT
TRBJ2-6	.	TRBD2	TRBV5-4	CASSLKLAGAPSGANVLTF	TGTGCCAGCAGCTTGAAACTAGCGGGAGCTCCATCTGGGGCCAACGTCCTGACTTTC
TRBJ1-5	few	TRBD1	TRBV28	CASSLWGQGDQPQHF	TGTGCCAGCAGTTTATGGGGACAGGGTGACCAGCCCCAGCATTTT
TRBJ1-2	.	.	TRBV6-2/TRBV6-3	CASSYLQENYGYTF	TGTGCCAGCAGTTACCTGCAGGAAAACTATGGCTACACCTTC
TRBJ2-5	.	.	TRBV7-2	CASAQSRAQETQYF	TGTGCCAGCGCCCAGTCGCGGGCTCAAGAGACCCAGTACTTC
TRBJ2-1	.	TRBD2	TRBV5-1	CASSLGETSMNEQFF	TGCGCCAGCAGCTTGGGGGAGACTAGCATGAATGAGCAGTTCTTC
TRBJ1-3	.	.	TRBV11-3	CASSSETPGNTIYF	TGTGCCAGCAGCTCGGAGACCCCTGGAAACACCATATATTTT
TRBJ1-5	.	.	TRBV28	CASSLFPGSQPQHF	TGTGCCAGCAGTTTATTTCCGGGTTCCCAGCCCCAGCATTTT
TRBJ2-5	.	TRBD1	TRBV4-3	CASSQDWTGTQETQYF	TGCGCCAGCAGCCAAGATTGGACAGGGACTCAAGAGACCCAGTACTTC
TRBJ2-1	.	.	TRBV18	CASSPRRGEKFF	TGTGCCAGCTCACCACGGCGGGGAGAGAAGTTCTTC
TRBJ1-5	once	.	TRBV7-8	CASSLGAGGNQPQHF	TGTGCCAGCAGCTTAGGGGCAGGGGGCAATCAGCCCCAGCATTTT
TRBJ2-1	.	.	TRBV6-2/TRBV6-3	CASSYSLEPYNEQFF	TGTGCCAGCAGTTACTCTCTAGAGCCGTACAATGAGCAGTTCTTC
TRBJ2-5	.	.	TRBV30	CAWSFGGGGETQYF	TGTGCCTGGAGTTTTGGGGGAGGGGGGGAGACCCAGTACTTC
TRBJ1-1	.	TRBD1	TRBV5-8	CASSPRDRAFF	TGTGCCAGCAGCCCCCGGGACAGGGCTTTCTTT
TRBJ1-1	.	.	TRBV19	CASSISTNTEAFF	TGTGCCAGTAGTATTAGCACAAACACTGAAGCTTTCTTT
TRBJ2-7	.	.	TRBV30	CAWSGRGPYEQYF	TGTGCCTGGAGTGGAAGAGGCCCGTACGAGCAGTACTTC
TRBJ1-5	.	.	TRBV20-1	CSDAGEPQHF	TGCAGTGACGCCGGAGAGCCCCAGCATTTT
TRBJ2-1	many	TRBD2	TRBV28	CASSFAEGGIDEQFF	TGTGCCAGCAGTTTCGCGGAGGGAGGGATCGATGAGCAGTTCTTC
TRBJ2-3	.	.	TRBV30	CAWSGISTDTQYF	TGTGCCTGGTCCGGGATTAGCACAGATACGCAGTATTTT
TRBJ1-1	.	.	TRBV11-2	CASSASKGGDTEAFF	TGTGCCAGCAGCGCCAGCAAGGGAGGGGACACTGAAGCTTTCTTT
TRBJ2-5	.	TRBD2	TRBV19	CATSSSEAGKETQYF	TGTGCCACCTCGTCTTCGGAAGCGGGGAAAGAGACCCAGTACTTC
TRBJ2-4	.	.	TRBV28	CASSLGGAKNIQYF	TGTGCCAGCAGTTTAGGCGGCGCCAAAAACATTCAGTACTTC
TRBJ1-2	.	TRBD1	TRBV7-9	CASSSVGTVYGYTF	TGTGCCAGCAGCTCAGTAGGGACAGTCTATGGCTACACCTTC
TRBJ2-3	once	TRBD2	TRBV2	CASSGGGFTDTQYF	TGTGCCAGCAGTGGGGGGGGATTCACAGATACGCAGTATTTT
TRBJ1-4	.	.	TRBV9	CASSVDSGNEKLFF	TGTGCCAGCAGCGTGGACAGTGGGAATGAAAAACTGTTTTTT
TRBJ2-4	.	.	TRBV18	CASSADSTSIQYF	TGTGCCAGCTCAGCGGACAGTACCAGCATTCAGTACTTC
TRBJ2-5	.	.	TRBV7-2	CASSSPSDQETQYF	TGTGCCAGCAGCTCCCCCTCGGACCAAGAGACCCAGTACTTC
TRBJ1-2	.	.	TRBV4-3	CASSQGARDNYGYTF	TGCGCCAGCAGCCAAGGGGCACGTGATAACTATGGCTACACCTTC
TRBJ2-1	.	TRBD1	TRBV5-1	CASSRGQFFNEQFF	TGCGCCAGCAGCAGGGGACAGTTCTTCAATGAGCAGTTCTTC
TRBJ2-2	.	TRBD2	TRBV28	CASSTTSGNTGELFF	TGTGCCAGCAGCACGACTAGCGGGAACACCGGGGAGCTGTTTTTT
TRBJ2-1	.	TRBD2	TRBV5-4	CASSLTSGSHYNEQFF	TGTGCCAGCAGCTTGACTAGCGGGAGCCACTACAATGAGCAGTTCTTC
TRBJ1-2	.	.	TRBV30	CAWSGGNYGYTF	TGTGCCTGGAGTGGAGGGAACTATGGCTACACCTTC
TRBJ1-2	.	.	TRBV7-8	CASSLRSGGSNYGYTF	TGTGCCAGCAGCTTACGTTCGGGGGGAAGCAACTATGGCTACACCTTC
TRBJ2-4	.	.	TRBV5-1	CASSSGTMGSIQYF	TGCGCCAGCAGCTCCGGGACAATGGGAAGCATTCAGTACTTC
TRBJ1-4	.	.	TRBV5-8	CASSSGIGEATNEKLFF	TGTGCCAGCAGCTCAGGCATCGGGGAGGCAACTAATGAAAAACTGTTTTTT
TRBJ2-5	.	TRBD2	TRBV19	CASSIALAARETQYF	TGTGCCAGTAGTATAGCCCTAGCGGCGAGAGAGACCCAGTACTTC
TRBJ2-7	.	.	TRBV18	CASSVTSRSYEQYF	TGTGCCAGCTCCGTGACTAGTCGCTCCTACGAGCAGTACTTC
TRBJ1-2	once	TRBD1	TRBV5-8	CASSTGQGYGYTF	TGTGCCAGCAGCACGGGACAGGGATATGGCTACACCTTC
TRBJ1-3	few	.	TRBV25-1	CASSEPGNTIYF	TGTGCCAGCAGTGAACCGGGAAACACCATATATTTT
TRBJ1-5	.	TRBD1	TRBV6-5	CASRIGTGSNQPQHF	TGTGCCAGCAGAATTGGGACAGGAAGCAATCAGCCCCAGCATTTT
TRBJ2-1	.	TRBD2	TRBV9	CASSAGLAGENEQFF	TGTGCCAGCAGCGCGGGACTAGCGGGAGAAAATGAGCAGTTCTTC
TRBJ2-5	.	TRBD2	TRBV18	CASSPLAGVFQETQYF	TGTGCCAGCTCACCACTAGCGGGAGTGTTCCAAGAGACCCAGTACTTC